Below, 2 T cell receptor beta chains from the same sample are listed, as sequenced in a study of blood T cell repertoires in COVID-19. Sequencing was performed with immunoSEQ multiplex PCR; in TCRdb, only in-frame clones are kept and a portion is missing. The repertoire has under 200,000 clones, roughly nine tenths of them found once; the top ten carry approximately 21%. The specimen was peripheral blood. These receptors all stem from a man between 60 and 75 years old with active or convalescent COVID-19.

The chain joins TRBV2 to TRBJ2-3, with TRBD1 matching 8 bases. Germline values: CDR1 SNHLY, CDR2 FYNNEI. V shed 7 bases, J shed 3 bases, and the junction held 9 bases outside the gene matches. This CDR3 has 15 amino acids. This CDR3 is CASKTRDRGTDTQYF. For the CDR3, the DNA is TGTGCCAGCAAGACGCGTGACAGGGGAACAGATACGCAGTATTTT.

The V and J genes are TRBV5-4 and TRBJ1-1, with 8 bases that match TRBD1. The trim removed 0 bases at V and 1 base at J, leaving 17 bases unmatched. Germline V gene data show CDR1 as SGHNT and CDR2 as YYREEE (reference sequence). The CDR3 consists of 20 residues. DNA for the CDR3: TGTGCCAGCAGCTTGGCCAAAGGACAGGGCGTTTTTTTGGGGAACACTGAAGCTTTCTTT. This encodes CASSLAKGQGVFLGNTEAFF.